This T cell receptor beta chain was captured by sequencing in a study of blood T cells in healthy people across ages. Using a J-beta primer mix together with a sample-barcoded 5' primer, a second PCR was run for about 7 to 12 cycles. TCRdb reprocessed the 5' RACE reads with MiXCR, giving one entry per CDR3 protein. The table shows about 730,000 distinct CDR3 sequences, with 40% to 45% occurring only once. Germline lookup yields CDR1 MNHEY and CDR2 SMNVEV (reference sequence). CDR3 length: 13 amino acids. Trimming cost V 3 bases and J 15 bases; bases outside gene matches: 10. This TCR was sampled from a woman aged 55-70 years in good health. The J gene is TRBJ2-1, the V gene TRBV27; 8 bases agree with TRBD2. The sample comprised blood. CDR3 sequence reads: CASSFLAGGGRFF. CDR3 bases: TGTGCCAGCAGTTTTCTTGCGGGAGGCGGTAGGTTCTTC.